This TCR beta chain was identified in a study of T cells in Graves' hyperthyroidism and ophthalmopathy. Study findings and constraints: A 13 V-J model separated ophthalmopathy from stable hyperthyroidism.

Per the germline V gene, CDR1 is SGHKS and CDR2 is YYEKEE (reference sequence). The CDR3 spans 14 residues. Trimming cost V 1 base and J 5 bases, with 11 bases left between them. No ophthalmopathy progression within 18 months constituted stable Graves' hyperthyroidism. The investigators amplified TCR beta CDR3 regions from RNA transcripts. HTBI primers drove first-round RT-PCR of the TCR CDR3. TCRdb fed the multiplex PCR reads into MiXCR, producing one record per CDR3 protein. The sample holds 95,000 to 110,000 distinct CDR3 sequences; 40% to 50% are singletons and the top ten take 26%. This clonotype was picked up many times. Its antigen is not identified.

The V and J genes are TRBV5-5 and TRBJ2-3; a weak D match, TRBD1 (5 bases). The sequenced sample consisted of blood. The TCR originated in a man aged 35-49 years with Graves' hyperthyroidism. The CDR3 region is CASSLYQGKDTQYF. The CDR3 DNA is TGTGCCAGCAGCTTGTATCAGGGAAAAGATACGCAGTATTTT. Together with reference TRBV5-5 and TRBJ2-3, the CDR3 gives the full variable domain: DAGVTQSPTHLIKTRGQQVTLRCSPISGHKSVSWYQQVLGQGPQFIFQYYEKEERGRGNFPDRFSARQFPNYSSELNVNALLLGDSALYLCASSLYQGKDTQYFGPGTRLTVL.